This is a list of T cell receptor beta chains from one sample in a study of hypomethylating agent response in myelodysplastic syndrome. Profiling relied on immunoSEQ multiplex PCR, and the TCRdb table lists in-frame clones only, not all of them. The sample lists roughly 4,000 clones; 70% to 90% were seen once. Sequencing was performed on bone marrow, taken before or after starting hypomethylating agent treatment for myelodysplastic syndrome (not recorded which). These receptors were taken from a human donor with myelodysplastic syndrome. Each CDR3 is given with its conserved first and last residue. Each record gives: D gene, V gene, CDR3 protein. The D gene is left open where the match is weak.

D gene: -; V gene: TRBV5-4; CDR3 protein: CASSTGPGNNEQFF
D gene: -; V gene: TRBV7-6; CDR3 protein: CASSLGDGANVLTF
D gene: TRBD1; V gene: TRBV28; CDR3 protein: CASSPGTGNGNTIYF
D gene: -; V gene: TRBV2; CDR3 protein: CASAGTPEAQETQYF
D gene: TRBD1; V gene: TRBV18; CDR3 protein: CASSRKGQGWNNEQFF
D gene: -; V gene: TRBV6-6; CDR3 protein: CASSYSRGTDTQYF
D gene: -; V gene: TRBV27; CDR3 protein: CASSGGVGTEAFF
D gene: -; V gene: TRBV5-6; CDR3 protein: CASSSGTSNEKLFF
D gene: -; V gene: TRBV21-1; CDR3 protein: CASSRRTASYEQYF
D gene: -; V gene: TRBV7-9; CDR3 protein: CASSSPALGRDGYTF
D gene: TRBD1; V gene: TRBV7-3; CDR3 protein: CASSLRPPQDRAAGELFF
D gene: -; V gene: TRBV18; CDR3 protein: CASSPSTTGELFF
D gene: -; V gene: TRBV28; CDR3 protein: CASSRTGMYEQYF
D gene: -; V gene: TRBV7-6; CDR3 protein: CASSDLRGSSYEQYF
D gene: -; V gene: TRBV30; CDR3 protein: CAWNYQRGTAFF
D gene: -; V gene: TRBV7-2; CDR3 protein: CASSFYAGGANVLTF
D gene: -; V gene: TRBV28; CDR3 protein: CASSRPGEGHYGYTF
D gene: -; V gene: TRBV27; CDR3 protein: CASRNFPSNYGYTF
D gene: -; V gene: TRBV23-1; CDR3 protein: CASSQWGSGGLPTDTQYF
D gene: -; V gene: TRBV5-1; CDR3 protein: CASSLSGPTEGEQFF
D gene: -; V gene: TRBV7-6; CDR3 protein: CASSQPTGPIYEQYF
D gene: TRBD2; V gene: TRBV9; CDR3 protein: CASSPGGLAGGVGQETQYF
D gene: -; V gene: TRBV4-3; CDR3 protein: CASSRGVEKDNEQFF
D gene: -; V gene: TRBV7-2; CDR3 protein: CASSTGATGNTIYF
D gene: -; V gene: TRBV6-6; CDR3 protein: CASSPSSLEQYF
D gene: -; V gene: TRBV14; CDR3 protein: CASSQDNNRRNEKLFF
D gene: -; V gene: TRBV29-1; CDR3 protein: CSVVVLDKQFF
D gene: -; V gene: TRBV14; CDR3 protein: CASSRARGSSYEQYF
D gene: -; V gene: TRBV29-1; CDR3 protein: CSVGQLGPEYF
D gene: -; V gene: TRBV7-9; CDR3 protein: CASSFSAFTDTQYF
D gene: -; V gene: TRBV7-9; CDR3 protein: CASSLGLYNEQFF
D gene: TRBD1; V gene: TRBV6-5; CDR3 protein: CASSSGQGRGSPLHF
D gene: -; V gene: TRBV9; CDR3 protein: CASSVATRQSSGNTIYF
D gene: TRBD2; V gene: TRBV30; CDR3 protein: CAWSVTGGARQYF
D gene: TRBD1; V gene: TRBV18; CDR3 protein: CASSPLQGGQNEQFF
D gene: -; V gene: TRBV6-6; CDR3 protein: CASTPGVSYEQYF
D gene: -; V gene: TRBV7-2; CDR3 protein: CASSLSVGVGYEQYF
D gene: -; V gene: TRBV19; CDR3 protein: CARTDGTENTGELFF
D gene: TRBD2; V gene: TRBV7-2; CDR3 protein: CASSGGGRASTGELFF
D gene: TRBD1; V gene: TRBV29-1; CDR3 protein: CSVVNPTGTEAFF
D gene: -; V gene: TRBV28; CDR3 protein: CATQGGGTNQPQHF
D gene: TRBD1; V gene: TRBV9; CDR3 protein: CASSVSPGQGSLGANVLTF
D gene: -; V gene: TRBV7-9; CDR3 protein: CASSLWGSGANVLTF
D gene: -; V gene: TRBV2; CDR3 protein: CASSEELILPKNIQYF
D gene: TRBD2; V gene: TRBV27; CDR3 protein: CASSFFGLAASSYNEQFF
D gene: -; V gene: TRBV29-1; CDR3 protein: CSVEGDTYNEQFF
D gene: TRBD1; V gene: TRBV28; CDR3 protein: CASSLTGVEGYTF
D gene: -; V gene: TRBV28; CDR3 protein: CASSTLGGPTDTQYF
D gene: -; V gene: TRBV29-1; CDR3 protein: CSAEVSTNEKLFF
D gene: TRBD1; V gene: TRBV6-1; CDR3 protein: CASNRGGVYEQYF
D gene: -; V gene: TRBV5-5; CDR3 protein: CASSLVLGELFF
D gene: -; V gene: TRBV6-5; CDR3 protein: CASSRRTGFTEAFF
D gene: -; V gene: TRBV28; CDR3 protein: CASSLDGRSTEAFF
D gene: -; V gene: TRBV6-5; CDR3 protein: CASTPGVSYEQYF
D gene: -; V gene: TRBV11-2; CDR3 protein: CASSPTRGATYEQYF
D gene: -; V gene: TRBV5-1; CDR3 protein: CASSLKGGAAEAFF
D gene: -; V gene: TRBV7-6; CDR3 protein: CASSPQATNQPQHF
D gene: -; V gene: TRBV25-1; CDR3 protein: CASTMNTEAFF
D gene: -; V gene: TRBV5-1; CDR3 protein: CASSLPTNEQFF